The 22 T cell receptor beta chains in this list originate from one sample, sequenced in a study of tumor and adjacent non-tumor tissue in lung cancer. RNA was extracted from bulk tissue without any cell sorting. A modified ARM-PCR protocol with three rounds of nested PCR amplified TCRbeta. TCRdb re-derived calls from the multiplex PCR reads in MiXCR, one entry per CDR3 protein. The sample gives around 99,000 distinct CDR3 sequences, roughly 80% of which show up once; about 40% is in the top ten. The specimen sequenced was lung tumor tissue. The receptor source for this set is a woman in her fifties or sixties with non-small cell lung cancer.

Points on this clonotype: The germline gene is not matched at one end of the junction; a read error may be the cause. V usage is TRBV20-1 and J usage is TRBJ2-7; 7 nucleotides line up with TRBD2. Germline V gene lookup returns CDR1 DFQATT and CDR2 SNEGSKA (reference sequence). This CDR3 region has 15 residues. CDR3 DNA: TGCAGTGCTTGGTTACCGGGAGGCCTTTCCTACAAGCAGTACTTC. Translated: CSAWLPGGLSYKQYF.

This rearrangement joins TRBV7-2 to TRBJ1-5; the D is unclear. CDR3 size: 14 residues. Germline V lookup: CDR1 SGHTA, CDR2 FQGNSA. V was trimmed by 5 bases and J by 2 bases, leaving 10 bases between them. The CDR3 coding sequence is TGTGCCAGCAGCCTACAATGGGGCAATCAGCCCCAGCATTTT. As protein: CASSLQWGNQPQHF.

The chain joins TRBV7-3 to TRBJ2-1, with 10 bases fitting TRBD2. The CDR3 is 15 residues long. Trimming took 2 bases from V and 3 from J; bases not matched to a gene: 1. The V gene's germline CDR1 is SGHTA and CDR2 FQGTGA. CDR3 coding DNA: TGTGCCAGCAGCTTACTAGCGGGGGTCTACAATGAGCAGTTCTTC. It specifies CASSLLAGVYNEQFF.

About this clonotype: Germline and junction disagree at one end, which may indicate a read error. The chain combines TRBV5-1 with TRBJ2-3; D possibly uses TRBD1 or TRBD2 (6 bases each). CDR1 is SGHRS, CDR2 YFSETQ, per germline. The CDR3 loop spans 17 amino acids. CDR3 sequence (DNA): TGCGCCAACAGCTGGCCCGTTCTAGGGGGGTCCACAGATACGCAGTATTTT. Translation gives CANSWPVLGGSTDTQYF. Full variable domain (missing parts from reference TRBV5-1 and TRBJ2-3): KAGVTQTPRYLIKTRGQQVTLSCSPISGHRSVSWYQQTPGQGLQFLFEYFSETQRNKGNFPGRFSGRQFSNSRSEMNVSTLELGDSALYLCANSWPVLGGSTDTQYFGPGTRLTVL.

This clonotype showed up many times. The genes are TRBV20-1 and TRBJ1-5; D is uncertain. V lost 0 bases and J lost 3, with 9 bases in between. The germline CDR1 and CDR2 sequences are DFQATT and SNEGSKA (reference sequence). There are 14 residues in the CDR3. The CDR3 spells CSARDIVINQPQHF. Written as DNA, the CDR3 is TGCAGTGCTAGAGATATAGTGATCAATCAGCCCCAGCATTTT.

As regards this clonotype: Because it lacks the conserved phenylalanine or tryptophan at the end, this CDR3 is likely a read error. V and J are TRBV11-2 and TRBJ2-1; possibly TRBD1 or TRBD2 for D (5 bases each). The CDR3 length is 17 residues. Germline loops: CDR1 SGHAT, CDR2 FQNNGV. CDR3 coding DNA: TGTGTCAGCAGCTTGGGGAGACAGACCAGCTCCTACAATGAGCAGTTCGTC. It codes for CVSSLGRQTSSYNEQFV.

This clonotype was found once. The junction differs from germline at one of its ends, possibly a read error. The gene calls are TRBV11-2 and TRBJ2-7, with TRBD2 matching 13 bases. The CDR3 is 15 residues long. Germline CDR1 SGHAT, CDR2 FQNNGV. Written as DNA, the CDR3 is TGCGCCAGCAGCTACTGGACTAGCGGGAGCTACGAGCGGTACTTC. Protein product: CASSYWTSGSYERYF.

This clonotype was recorded once. This chain joins TRBV20-1 and TRBJ2-1; D is ambiguous. V was trimmed by 5 bases and J by 8 bases, leaving 13 bases between them. The germline V gene encodes CDR1 DFQATT and CDR2 SNEGSKA (reference sequence). CDR3 length: 12 amino acids. Here the CDR3 reads CSAYGTHDEQFF. The CDR3 DNA reads TGCAGTGCTTACGGTACGCACGATGAGCAGTTCTTC.

A word on this clonotype: One end of the junction is discordant with germline, which a read error may explain. This chain links TRBV20-1 with TRBJ2-7, with D tentatively TRBD2 (5 bases). Germline CDR1 reads DFQATT; CDR2 reads SNEGSKA (reference sequence). This CDR3 comprises 13 residues. This CDR3 reads CNADGNLSYEQYF. In DNA form, the CDR3 reads TGCAATGCTGACGGGAACCTTTCCTACGAGCAGTACTTC.

The chain joins TRBV20-1 to TRBJ2-5, with D maybe TRBD2 (7 bases). This CDR3 has 14 amino acids. Germline CDR1 is DFQATT and CDR2 is SNEGSKA (reference sequence). Here the CDR3 reads CRVSGAGDIETQYF. The CDR3 nucleotides read TGCAGAGTTAGTGGGGCGGGGGACATAGAGACCCAGTACTTC.

The J gene is TRBJ1-5, the V gene TRBV11-2; D is undetermined. Trimming stripped 2 bases from V and 13 bases from J, with 21 bases between. The CDR3 spans 15 residues. Germline values: CDR1 SGHAT, CDR2 FQNNGV. The CDR3 protein is CASSLKRGGNLPQHF. DNA of the CDR3: TGTGCCAGCAGCTTAAAGCGCGGTGGCAATCTGCCTCAGCATTTT.

Comments on this clonotype: It may be a read error: a sequence one base away is much more abundant. The gene calls are TRBV20-1 and TRBJ1-5, with no clear D. CDR3 length: 16 residues. The germline gives CDR1 DFQATT, CDR2 SNEGSKA (reference sequence). CDR3 protein: CIAREEGLGSNQPQHF. CDR3 bases: TGCATTGCTAGAGAGGAGGGATTAGGAAGCAATCAGCCCCAGCATTTT.

This clonotype was detected ten times or more. The genes are TRBV6-2 or TRBV6-3 and TRBJ2-2; tentatively, D is TRBD1 (5 bases). CDR1 is MNHEY, CDR2 SVGEGT, per germline. V was pared by 4 bases and J by 4 bases, with 7 bases between. This CDR3 spans 13 amino acids. The CDR3 here is CASSFDSTGELFF. CDR3 nucleotides: TGTGCCAGCAGTTTCGACAGCACCGGGGAGCTGTTTTTT.

About this clonotype: An end of the junction differs from the germline gene, which may be a read error. This rearrangement joins TRBV4-3 to TRBJ2-7; D uncertain. The CDR3 loop spans 15 amino acids. CDR1 LGHNA and CDR2 YSLEER come from the germline V gene. The CDR3 bases are TGCACCAGCAGCCAAGAATTCCCAGGACCCTACGAGCAGTACTTC. This translates into CTSSQEFPGPYEQYF.

The chain employs TRBV20-1 and TRBJ2-5; no firm D call. Germline CDR1 reads DFQATT; CDR2 reads SNEGSKA (reference sequence). The CDR3 totals 14 residues. CDR3 amino acids: CIALKMVYLETQYF. The CDR3 nucleotides are TGCATTGCCCTAAAGATGGTATATTTGGAGACCCAGTACTTC.

About this clonotype itself: At one end, the junction sequence differs from germline, possibly due to a read error. The chain employs TRBV4-3 and TRBJ1-2; a weak D match, TRBD1 (5 bases). The CDR3 spans 15 residues. Germline loops: CDR1 LGHNA, CDR2 YSLEER. The CDR3 DNA follows: TGCGCCAGCAGCCAAGATCGCTGCAGGGAATATGGCTATACCTTC. Amino acids: CASSQDRCREYGYTF.

Turning to this clonotype: A read error may explain this, as a much larger clone is one base away. The chain combines TRBV6-5 with TRBJ1-2, with D unclear. This CDR3 contains 11 residues. The germline V gene has CDR1 MNHEY and CDR2 SVGAGI. The CDR3 loop is CASNGGYGYAF. Here the CDR3 DNA reads TGTGCCAGCAATGGCGGCTATGGCTACGCCTTC.

Of note for this clonotype: Without the conserved terminal phenylalanine or tryptophan, this CDR3 likely stems from a read error. DNA for the CDR3: TGTGCCAGCAGCTTGGGTAACAACAATGAGCAGTTCTTA. Residues: CASSLGNNNEQFL. V gene TRBV5-5 combines with J gene TRBJ2-1; D is uncertain. The V gene's germline CDR1 is SGHKS and CDR2 YYEKEE (reference sequence). Trimming cost V 0 bases and J 5 bases, with 6 bases left between them. The length of the CDR3 is 13 residues.

On this clonotype: With a much larger clone just one base away, this may be a read error. The J gene is TRBJ1-2, the V gene TRBV6-1; TRBD1 is a possible D gene (5 bases). This CDR3 is built from 14 residues. The V gene's germline CDR1 is MNHNS and CDR2 SASEGT. The CDR3 DNA is TGTGCCAGCAGCAACACTCACCGGGGCGGCGGCTGCACCTTC. As protein: CASSNTHRGGGCTF.

A word on this clonotype: A junction boundary mismatches the germline segment, possibly from a read error. The chain joins TRBV11-3 to TRBJ1-1, with D unresolved. The CDR3 spans 13 residues. CDR1 is SGHNT, CDR2 YENEEA, per germline. CDR3 region: CASSFTQNTEVFF. CDR3 DNA: TGTGCCAGCAGCTTTACCCAGAACACTGAAGTTTTCTTC.

On this clonotype itself: A much more abundant neighbour one base away suggests this may be a read error. Given the absence of the conserved phenylalanine or tryptophan at the CDR3 end, a read error is likely. The DNA is left out, because the CDR3 cannot be placed on it with certainty; the CDR3 is given as TCRdb lists it. J is TRBJ1-6 and V is TRBV6-6; TRBD1, the table's D call, lacks a check against the DNA. The CDR3 contains 14 residues when both ends are counted. Per germline, CDR1 MNHNY and CDR2 SVGAGI (reference sequence). This CDR3 reads CASSSTGDTPKPHL.

The chain uses TRBV12-3 or TRBV12-4 and TRBJ1-1; D not resolved. The ends were cut back, 3 bases at V and 8 bases at J, with 19 bases in the middle. This CDR3 has 15 amino acids. The CDR3: CASSFHGSQTREAFF. DNA for the CDR3: TGTGCCAGCAGTTTTCACGGATCCCAGACGAGGGAAGCTTTCTTT.